These T cell receptor beta chains were read from a single sample in a study of blood T cell repertoires in COVID-19. Measured with immunoSEQ multiplex PCR; TCRdb has only the in-frame clones, and not every one. The sample yields more than 95,000 clones, roughly 74% seen once. What was sequenced was peripheral blood. The source is a man between 60 and 75 years old with acute or convalescent COVID-19. The CDR3 runs from the conserved cysteine through the conserved F or W. The order of the fields is J gene, V gene, clone size, D gene, CDR3 DNA, CDR3 protein. A D gene is named only where the DNA matches it firmly. The size field is filled for only some rows; it gives once, few, many or a size class.

TRBJ2-6 TRBV29-1 - - TGCAGCGCCGCGAACAGGGCCTCTGGGGCCAACGTCCTGACTTTC CSAANRASGANVLTF
TRBJ1-2 TRBV6-2/TRBV6-3 few - TGTGCCAGCAGTTACGGTGGCAGGGCGGGCTACACCTTC CASSYGGRAGYTF
TRBJ2-2 TRBV25-1 - - TGTGCCAGCATTCCCGGTGAGGGAAGCACCGGGGAGCTGTTTTTT CASIPGEGSTGELFF
TRBJ2-1 TRBV2 - TRBD2 TGTGCCAGCAGTGACCAGACTAGCGGGAGGGGGAATGAGCAGTTCTTC CASSDQTSGRGNEQFF
TRBJ1-2 TRBV27 - - TGTGCCAGCAGCGTGGACAGTAGCTATGGCTACACCTTC CASSVDSSYGYTF
TRBJ1-2 TRBV5-5 - - TGTGCCAGCAGCTTTTCACAGCTACTTAACTATGGCTACACCTTC CASSFSQLLNYGYTF
TRBJ2-7 TRBV6-6 - TRBD2 TGTGCCAGCAGTAGTCTGGGGACTAGCGGGAGCTACGAGCAGTACTTC CASSSLGTSGSYEQYF
TRBJ1-1 TRBV27 - TRBD1 TGTGCCAGCAGTCCGGGACAGGGGAAGGGGCGGACTGAAGCTTTCTTT CASSPGQGKGRTEAFF
TRBJ2-1 TRBV6-6 - - TGTGCCAGCAGCGGGGGTCAGTACAATGAGCAGTTCTTC CASSGGQYNEQFF
TRBJ2-7 TRBV18 - TRBD1 TGTGCCAGCTCACCGAGGGGGACAGGTACCTACGAGCAGTACTTC CASSPRGTGTYEQYF
TRBJ2-1 TRBV24-1 - TRBD1 TGTGCCACCAGTGATCAATCGGGACAGTACAATGAGCAGTTCTTC CATSDQSGQYNEQFF
TRBJ2-1 TRBV29-1 - - TGCAGCGTTGAAGAACTAGCAGCCTCCTACAATGAGCAGTTCTTC CSVEELAASYNEQFF
TRBJ1-2 TRBV12-3/TRBV12-4 - - TGTGCCAGCAGTAAGGAGCAGGGTAGGGGCTACACCTTC CASSKEQGRGYTF
TRBJ2-3 TRBV19 - TRBD1 TGTGCCAGTAGTATAGATCACGGACAGGGGGAGGATACGCAGTATTTT CASSIDHGQGEDTQYF
TRBJ1-2 TRBV27 - TRBD1 TGTGCCAGCAGTTTATCTATTAGGGGGCACTATGGCTACACCTTC CASSLSIRGHYGYTF
TRBJ1-1 TRBV3-1/TRBV3-2 - - TGTGCCAGCAGCCAAGACCCAAACACTGAAGCTTTCTTT CASSQDPNTEAFF
TRBJ2-2 TRBV10-1 - TRBD2 TGCGCCAGCATGGCGGGAGGTACCGGGGAGCTGTTTTTT CASMAGGTGELFF
TRBJ2-3 TRBV11-2 - TRBD2 TGTGCCAGCAGCTCGCGGGGGAAGACGGGGGAGAGCCCAGATACGCAGTATTTT CASSSRGKTGESPDTQYF
TRBJ1-3 TRBV6-1 - - TGTGCCAGCAGTGGGGCACGGGGGGGCACTGGAAACACCATATATTTT CASSGARGGTGNTIYF
TRBJ2-4 TRBV27 - TRBD2 TGTGCCAGCAGTGGTGGGGACAGGGGACTAGCGGGAGCATACATTCAGTACTTC CASSGGDRGLAGAYIQYF
TRBJ1-1 TRBV28 - - TGTGCCAGCATAACACGAGGGGGTACTGAAGCTTTCTTT CASITRGGTEAFF
TRBJ2-5 TRBV6-5 - - TGTGCCAGCAGGTCCGCCGGGGAGACCCAGTACTTC CASRSAGETQYF
TRBJ1-1 TRBV10-3 - - TGTGCCGGAGCGCCCGACCGGGGGATCACTGAAGCTTTCTTT CAGAPDRGITEAFF
TRBJ2-1 TRBV4-2 few - TGTGCCAGCAGCCCTTCTCGGGGAGGGGGGGCCAACAATGAGCAGTTCTTC CASSPSRGGGANNEQFF
TRBJ2-7 TRBV10-3 few TRBD1 TGTGCCATCAGAGCCGGGACAGGGAGCTCCTACGAGCAGTACTTC CAIRAGTGSSYEQYF
TRBJ1-1 TRBV5-1 - - TGCGCCAGCAGCACTCCGACAGGAAGCGCTGAAGCTTTCTTT CASSTPTGSAEAFF
TRBJ2-5 TRBV4-1 - TRBD1 TGCGCCAGCAGCTCCGGGACAGGGGTGGAGACCCAGTACTTC CASSSGTGVETQYF
TRBJ1-2 TRBV6-5 - TRBD1 TGTGCCAGCAGGGGGACAGGATACGAGTATGGCTACACCTTC CASRGTGYEYGYTF
TRBJ2-2 TRBV5-1 - TRBD2 TGCGCCAGCAGCTTCGTCAAGTCCGGACTACCGGGAGGGACCGGGGAGCTGTTTTTT CASSFVKSGLPGGTGELFF
TRBJ2-1 TRBV7-3 - - TGTGCCAGCAGTTACGGGAGATTAGCAACTGGTGATGAGCAGTTCTTC CASSYGRLATGDEQFF
TRBJ2-1 TRBV30 few TRBD2 TGTGCCTGGAATAACGGAAACGCGGGAGGGACGAATGAGCAGTTCTTC CAWNNGNAGGTNEQFF
TRBJ1-1 TRBV21-1 few - TGTGCCAGTCCGGGACAGGGGAAGCCTGAAGCTTTCTTT CASPGQGKPEAFF
TRBJ1-5 TRBV6-5 many - TGTGCCACCGAGGGGGAGATGGTTTTCGGTCAGCCCCAGCATTTT CATEGEMVFGQPQHF
TRBJ2-7 TRBV6-6 - - TGTGCCAGCAGTTACAACGGGGGGACAAGCTCCGAGCAGTACTTC CASSYNGGTSSEQYF
TRBJ1-4 TRBV19 many TRBD1 TGTGCCACTGCCGGGACAGCCGATGAAAAACTGTTTTTT CATAGTADEKLFF
TRBJ2-2 TRBV29-1 - TRBD2 TGCAGCGTTGGCGTAGCGGGAAATTCTCGGGAGCTGTTTTTT CSVGVAGNSRELFF
TRBJ2-5 TRBV6-1 - TRBD1 TGTGCCAGCAGTGGGAGGGACAGGGGGTGGGGTGGAGAGACCCAGTACTTC CASSGRDRGWGGETQYF
TRBJ2-1 TRBV18 - TRBD2 TGTGCCAGCTCACCCGCTTTAGCGGGGGGGGAAAATGAGCAGTTCTTC CASSPALAGGENEQFF
TRBJ1-4 TRBV30 - TRBD1 TGTGCCTGGAGTCTCACAGGGACAGGGGTGCGAAGGTATAATGAAAAACTGTTTTTT CAWSLTGTGVRRYNEKLFF
TRBJ1-1 TRBV27 - TRBD1 TGTGCCAGCAGTTTATCGTTACTCCGGGACAGGAGGATGAACACTGAAGCTTTCTTT CASSLSLLRDRRMNTEAFF
TRBJ1-1 TRBV30 - - TGTGCCTGGAGTGGGCAGTTCAACACTGAAGCTTTCTTT CAWSGQFNTEAFF
TRBJ1-2 TRBV18 - TRBD1 TGTGCCAGCTCACCGGGACAGGGGTATGGCTACACCTTC CASSPGQGYGYTF
TRBJ2-3 TRBV7-4 few - TGTGCCAGCAGCTTAGTAGCCGTAGCTCCGGGGACAGATACGCAGTATTTT CASSLVAVAPGTDTQYF
TRBJ2-7 TRBV5-1 - TRBD2 TGCGCCAGCAGCTTGGGCGGGACTAGCGGGAAGTACGAGCAGTACTTC CASSLGGTSGKYEQYF
TRBJ2-3 TRBV6-5 - TRBD2 TGTGCCAGCGTTCGCGGGAGTCTGGTAGCAGATACGCAGTATTTT CASVRGSLVADTQYF
TRBJ1-1 TRBV11-2 - - TGTGCCAGCAGCTTAGATTGGGGGGCTGAAGCTTTCTTT CASSLDWGAEAFF
TRBJ2-1 TRBV18 - - TGTGCCAGCTCAGCCACCGAAGACAGGTACAATGAGCAGTTCTTC CASSATEDRYNEQFF
TRBJ1-1 TRBV19 - TRBD1 TGTGCCAGTCAAAGGGGACAGGGGGCGCGGTCCACTGAAGCTTTCTTT CASQRGQGARSTEAFF
TRBJ1-5 TRBV29-1 - TRBD1 TGCAGCGTTGGGGACAGCTATAGCAATCAGCCCCAGCATTTT CSVGDSYSNQPQHF
TRBJ2-1 TRBV7-3 - TRBD2 TGTGCCAGCAGCTCAAACCGGGCGGGGGATGAGCAGTTCTTC CASSSNRAGDEQFF
TRBJ2-2 TRBV5-1 - TRBD2 TGCGCCAGCAGCTTGGCAGGGAGCGGGGCGACCGGGGAGCTGTTTTTT CASSLAGSGATGELFF
TRBJ1-5 TRBV10-2 few - TGCGCCAGCAGTGAGTCGTGGGGGCCGGAGCCCCAGCATTTT CASSESWGPEPQHF
TRBJ1-6 TRBV5-1 once - TGCGCCAGCAGCTTGGCCTTACAGGGAGGGGAACCCCTCCACTTT CASSLALQGGEPLHF
TRBJ2-3 TRBV5-6 - - TGTGCCAGCAGCTTGGCTAGCACAGATACGCAGTATTTT CASSLASTDTQYF
TRBJ1-1 TRBV11-2 once - TGTGCCAGCAGCTTAGTGTTAACTGAAGCTTTCTTT CASSLVLTEAFF
TRBJ2-1 TRBV9 - TRBD1 TGTGCCAGCAGCGAAGACAGGGCGGCCTACAATGAGCAGTTCTTC CASSEDRAAYNEQFF
TRBJ1-1 TRBV27 - - TGTGCCAGCAGTTTATTTGGGGGCCCTAACACTGAAGCTTTCTTT CASSLFGGPNTEAFF
TRBJ1-1 TRBV5-1 once TRBD1 TGCGCCAGCAGCTTAGGTAACACAGGGGGCACTGAAGCTTTCTTT CASSLGNTGGTEAFF
TRBJ2-7 TRBV7-3 - TRBD2 TGTGCCAGCAGAGGGGGGACTAGTTTCCCCCGGCACGAGCAGTACTTC CASRGGTSFPRHEQYF